The 21 T cell receptor beta chains below all came from one sample that was sequenced in a study of cytomegalovirus exposure and HLA in healthy donors. PCR amplification relied on 60 Vbeta primers (plus 13 Jbeta primers). Method: immunoSEQ multiplex PCR; TCRdb's copy keeps in-frame clones and lacks some. The sample carries approximately 24,000 clones, around 70% recorded once. Specimen: PBMCs. These receptors were obtained from a woman in her fifties or sixties in good health and CMV-seronegative.

The CDR3 here is CASSPGHNNQPQHF. CDR3 coding DNA: TGTGCCAGCAGCCCCGGACACAACAATCAGCCCCAGCATTTT. This chain uses TRBV6-5 with TRBJ1-5; TRBD1 is a possible D gene (5 bases). V was pared by 6 bases and J by 3 bases, with 12 bases between. Germline loops: CDR1 MNHEY, CDR2 SVGAGI. This CDR3 is 14 amino acids long.

This chain joins TRBV14 and TRBJ1-2, with D maybe TRBD1 (6 bases). CDR3 length equals 13 residues. The germline V gene has CDR1 SGHDN and CDR2 FVKESK. Trimming shortened V by 6 bases and J by 6 bases, and 14 bases separated the two germline ends. This CDR3 is CASRPRGFDGYTF. CDR3 nucleotides: TGTGCCAGCAGACCCAGGGGATTCGATGGCTACACCTTC.

In this sample, this clone is medium-sized. This chain links TRBV7-2 with TRBJ2-1, with 14 bases that match TRBD2. Germline V gene lookup returns CDR1 SGHTA and CDR2 FQGNSA. The CDR3 loop spans 18 amino acids. V was pared by 1 base and J by 3 bases, with 5 bases of the junction left unmatched. CDR3 protein: CASSLEGTSGRFYNEQFF. CDR3 sequence (DNA): TGTGCCAGCAGCTTAGAGGGGACTAGCGGGAGATTCTACAATGAGCAGTTCTTC.

V is TRBV7-9 and J is TRBJ2-2, with D unclear. Germline V gene data show CDR1 as SEHNR and CDR2 as FQNEAQ (reference sequence). The CDR3 covers 14 residues. Trimming removed 5 bases from V and 5 bases from J, with 12 bases in between. In nucleotides, the CDR3 is TGTGCCAGCAGCCCCCTACTCGCAACCGGGGAGCTGTTTTTT. Translating gives CASSPLLATGELFF.

V gene TRBV5-4 combines with J gene TRBJ2-6, with 9 nucleotides matching TRBD1. The CDR3 runs to 17 residues. Trimming cost V 3 bases and J 2 bases; bases outside gene matches: 6. Looked up from germline, CDR1 is SGHNT and CDR2 is YYREEE (reference sequence). This CDR3 reads CASSSWTGEAGANVLTF. CDR3 nucleotides: TGTGCCAGCAGCTCGTGGACAGGGGAAGCTGGGGCCAACGTCCTGACTTTC.

The sample holds a few counts of this clone. The V gene is TRBV10-3, the J gene TRBJ2-3; D is ambiguous. The V gene lost 4 bases and the J gene lost 2 bases, with 7 bases spanning the gap. The CDR3 has 13 amino acids. Germline V lookup: CDR1 ENHRY, CDR2 SYGVKD. CDR3 loop: CAISGAVTDTQYF. The DNA of the CDR3 is TGTGCCATCAGTGGGGCCGTCACAGATACGCAGTATTTT.

V usage is TRBV10-3 and J usage is TRBJ2-5, with D hard to call. The CDR3 spans 12 residues. Trimming removed 3 bases from V and 1 base from J, with 3 bases in between. Germline assignment: CDR1 ENHRY and CDR2 SYGVKD. The CDR3: CAISDIQETQYF. Written as DNA, the CDR3 is TGTGCCATCAGTGATATCCAAGAGACCCAGTACTTC.

The V and J genes are TRBV5-1 and TRBJ1-1; 10 positions match TRBD1. Trimming at V came to 5 bases and at J to 6 bases, leaving 7 bases not matched to a gene. CDR1 is SGHRS, CDR2 YFSETQ, per germline. This CDR3 region has 14 residues. The CDR3 protein is CASSYGQGGSEAFF. The CDR3 DNA reads as TGCGCCAGCAGTTATGGACAGGGGGGCTCTGAAGCTTTCTTT.

The V call is TRBV7-9, the J call TRBJ1-1; 9 nucleotides line up with TRBD1. In germline, CDR1 is SEHNR, CDR2 FQNEAQ (reference sequence). With V trimmed by 3 bases and J by 3 bases, 2 bases remained unmatched. This CDR3 has 14 residues. CDR3 bases: TGTGCCAGCAGCTTGGGACAGGGTGACACTGAAGCTTTCTTT. It encodes CASSLGQGDTEAFF.

The rearrangement joins TRBV5-6 to TRBJ1-6; D is unresolved. Germline lookup yields CDR1 SGHDT and CDR2 YYEEEE. The CDR3 has 17 residues. Deletions cut 6 bases from V and 9 bases from J, with 25 bases between. CDR3 protein: CASTSDSVIPPRSPLHF. The CDR3 DNA is TGTGCCAGCACCTCAGACTCCGTGATTCCCCCGCGTTCACCCCTCCACTTT.

V is TRBV19 and J is TRBJ1-5; no firm D call. The V and J ends lost 9 bases and 6 bases respectively, with 15 bases between them. The CDR3 extends over 13 amino acids. Germline V gives CDR1 LNHDA, CDR2 SQIVND (reference sequence). This CDR3 reads CASRAGQSQPQHF. The DNA for the CDR3 is TGTGCCAGCCGCGCGGGTCAGAGTCAGCCCCAGCATTTT.

The chain recombines TRBV29-1 with TRBJ2-1, with 7 bases aligning to TRBD1. The J segment lost 0 bases and the V segment lost 3 bases, leaving 11 bases of the junction unmatched. The CDR3 runs to 17 residues. CDR1 is SQVTM, CDR2 ANQGSEA, per germline. The CDR3 coding sequence is TGCAGCGTTGAGGGGACAGTAGAACCCAGCTCCTACAATGAGCAGTTCTTC. Protein sequence: CSVEGTVEPSSYNEQFF.

V usage is TRBV9 and J usage is TRBJ2-3, with D perhaps matching TRBD2 (6 bases). Germline loops: CDR1 SGDLS, CDR2 YYNGEE. V was cut by 2 bases and J by 5 bases, with 15 bases left in between. The CDR3 extends over 15 amino acids. DNA of the CDR3: TGTGCCAGCAGCGTTAGCGGAATCAAGGGAGATACGCAGTATTTT. Encoded protein: CASSVSGIKGDTQYF.

This rearrangement joins TRBV19 to TRBJ2-5; D perhaps matches TRBD1 (5 bases). The germline V gene encodes CDR1 LNHDA and CDR2 SQIVND (reference sequence). The CDR3 is made up of 13 amino acids. V lost 4 bases and J lost 4, with 10 bases in between. The CDR3 reads CASSKLDTETQYF. For the CDR3, the DNA is TGTGCCAGTAGTAAGTTGGACACAGAGACCCAGTACTTC.

V and J are TRBV7-8 and TRBJ1-2; 9 bases map to TRBD1. There are 15 residues in the CDR3. V shed 5 bases, J shed 7 bases, and the junction held 11 bases outside the gene matches. The germline V gene encodes CDR1 SGHVS and CDR2 FQNEAQ. The chain's CDR3 is CASSTRTGDGSGYTF. The CDR3 bases are TGTGCCAGCAGCACTAGGACAGGGGACGGGTCTGGCTACACCTTC. The complete variable domain, with remaining parts taken from reference TRBV7-8 and TRBJ1-2, reads GAGVSQSPRYKVAKRGQDVALRCDPISGHVSLFWYQQALGQGPEFLTYFQNEAQLDKSGLPSDRFFAERPEGSVSTLKIQRTQQEDSAVYLCASSTRTGDGSGYTFGSGTRLTVV.

The rearrangement links TRBV11-2 to TRBJ2-2; 7 bases agree with TRBD2. CDR1 and CDR2 from the germline V gene are SGHAT and FQNNGV. CDR3 length equals 15 residues. V shed 4 bases, J shed 3 bases, and the junction held 5 bases outside the gene matches. The CDR3 loop is CASSSRGGDTGELFF. The CDR3 DNA sequence: TGTGCCAGCAGCTCAAGGGGAGGGGACACCGGGGAGCTGTTTTTT.

The chain carries TRBV18 and TRBJ1-2; 9 nucleotides agree with TRBD1. This CDR3 has 15 residues. The ends lost 2 bases at V and 4 bases at J; junction bases unmatched: 5. Germline V CDR1 and CDR2: KGHSH, LQKENI. The CDR3 loop is CASSPAGQGSYGYTF. CDR3 coding DNA: TGTGCCAGCTCACCAGCCGGACAGGGGTCCTATGGCTACACCTTC.

This chain joins TRBV9 and TRBJ2-7; weak D call: TRBD2 (7 bases). Per germline, CDR1 SGDLS and CDR2 YYNGEE. Between the trimmed V and J ends, which lost 5 bases and 3 bases, there was a span of 15 bases. CDR3 length equals 14 residues. CDR3 amino acids: CASSTEGGGYEQYF. Here the CDR3 DNA reads TGTGCCAGCAGTACCGAGGGAGGGGGCTACGAGCAGTACTTC.

The chain links TRBV2 to TRBJ2-2, with D hard to call. From germline, CDR1 is SNHLY and CDR2 FYNNEI. The CDR3 length is 16 residues. V was trimmed by 9 bases and J by 1 base, leaving 18 bases between them. CDR3 sequence: CASLTPTRLNTGELFF. CDR3 bases: TGTGCCAGTCTCACCCCAACAAGACTGAACACCGGGGAGCTGTTTTTT.

The chain couples TRBV19 to TRBJ1-1, with 7 nucleotides matching TRBD1. Germline V lookup: CDR1 LNHDA, CDR2 SQIVND (reference sequence). V gave up 6 bases and J gave up 3 bases; unmatched junction bases: 4. The CDR3 has 13 residues. The CDR3 DNA reads TGTGCCAGTAGGGCTACAGGGGACACTGAAGCTTTCTTT. Protein sequence: CASRATGDTEAFF.

The rearrangement links TRBV9 to TRBJ2-4; 13 nucleotides match TRBD2. This CDR3 has 16 amino acids. CDR1 is SGDLS and CDR2 is YYNGEE in the germline V gene. Trimming removed 4 bases from V and 3 bases from J; junction bases left unmatched: 4. DNA for the CDR3: TGTGCCAGCAGCCCTGGGACTAGCGGGGTCAAAAACATTCAGTACTTC. Protein: CASSPGTSGVKNIQYF. Using reference TRBV9 and TRBJ2-4 for the parts outside the CDR3, the full variable domain is DSGVTQTPKHLITATGQRVTLRCSPRSGDLSVYWYQQSLDQGLQFLIQYYNGEERAKGNILERFSAQQFPDLHSELNLSSLELGDSALYFCASSPGTSGVKNIQYFGAGTRLSVL.